The 24 T cell receptor beta chains below were found in one sample sequenced in a study of blood T cell repertoires in COVID-19. Using immunoSEQ multiplex PCR, the repertoire was profiled, and TCRdb retains in-frame clones only, with some absent. The sample holds 20,000 or so clones; roughly nine tenths are singletons and the top ten take roughly 7.9%. Material: peripheral blood. The receptors were sampled from a human donor with active COVID-19. The donor label of this sample is uncertain.

The genes are TRBV5-6 and TRBJ2-1, with TRBD1 as a possible D gene (6 bases). This CDR3 comprises 14 residues. Trimming shortened V by 2 bases and J by 1 base, and 7 bases separated the two germline ends. Germline V gene lookup returns CDR1 SGHDT and CDR2 YYEEEE. The CDR3 protein is CASSLTGSYNEQFF. The DNA of the CDR3 is TGTGCCAGCAGCTTAACAGGGTCCTACAATGAGCAGTTCTTC. Filled out from reference TRBV5-6 and TRBJ2-1, the complete variable domain reads DAGVTQSPTHLIKTRGQQVTLRCSPKSGHDTVSWYQQALGQGPQFIFQYYEEEERQRGNFPDRFSGHQFPNYSSELNVNALLLGDSALYLCASSLTGSYNEQFFGPGTRLTVL.

The rearrangement links TRBV11-2 to TRBJ1-2, with D tentatively TRBD1 (5 bases). The CDR3 loop spans 14 amino acids. Trimming took 2 bases from V and 4 from J, leaving 11 bases between them. Germline V gene lookup returns CDR1 SGHAT and CDR2 FQNNGV. The CDR3 DNA reads TGTGCCAGCAGCTTACAGGGATTCGGCTATGGCTACACCTTC. Translating gives CASSLQGFGYGYTF. The complete variable domain, with remaining parts taken from reference TRBV11-2 and TRBJ1-2, reads EAGVAQSPRYKIIEKRQSVAFWCNPISGHATLYWYQQILGQGPKLLIQFQNNGVVDDSQLPKDRFSAERLKGVDSTLKIQPAKLEDSAVYLCASSLQGFGYGYTFGSGTRLTVV.

The chain links TRBV10-2 to TRBJ2-1; tentatively, D is TRBD1 (6 bases). This CDR3 comprises 13 residues. V shed 5 bases and J shed 10 bases, with 15 bases lying between them. Germline values: CDR1 WSHSY, CDR2 SAAADI. The CDR3 coding sequence is TGCGCCAGCAGTAGTCAGGGGCACCGGGAGCAGTTCTTC. Translated: CASSSQGHREQFF.

This clone was detected only a few times. The chain employs TRBV10-3 and TRBJ2-7; possibly TRBD1 for D (6 bases). V was clipped by 6 bases and J by 2 bases, with 11 bases between them. CDR1 ENHRY and CDR2 SYGVKD come from the germline V gene. The CDR3 is made up of 13 amino acids. The CDR3 nucleotides read TGTGCCATCAGGGGGGCCGCTACCTACGAGCAGTACTTC. The encoded protein is CAIRGAATYEQYF.

The chain joins TRBV5-1 to TRBJ2-5, with 7 bases that match TRBD1. The length of the CDR3 is 15 residues. V was clipped by 3 bases and J by 2 bases; unmatched bases: 7. CDR1 is SGHRS and CDR2 is YFSETQ in the germline V gene. CDR3 residues: CASSSLQGRQETQYF. As DNA, the CDR3 is TGCGCCAGCAGCTCCCTACAGGGGAGACAAGAGACCCAGTACTTC.

The V gene is TRBV19, the J gene TRBJ2-3; possible D gene TRBD1, 5 bases. V dropped 3 bases and J dropped 4 bases, with 8 bases sitting between them. CDR1 LNHDA and CDR2 SQIVND come from the germline V gene (reference sequence). CDR3 length equals 13 residues. This CDR3 is CASSISRADTQYF. For the CDR3, the DNA is TGTGCCAGTAGTATTTCCAGGGCAGATACGCAGTATTTT.

The gene calls are TRBV20-1 and TRBJ2-1; 15 bases fit TRBD2. CDR1 is DFQATT, CDR2 SNEGSKA, per germline (reference sequence). The V and J ends lost 3 bases and 4 bases, in that order; junction bases with no gene match: 13. The CDR3 contains 19 residues. CDR3 residues: CSASRGLAGGELLYNEQFF. The CDR3 nucleotides read TGCAGTGCTAGTAGGGGACTAGCGGGAGGCGAACTGCTTTACAATGAGCAGTTCTTC.

The chain couples TRBV10-2 to TRBJ2-7, with 12 bases lining up with TRBD1. The germline CDR1 and CDR2 sequences are WSHSY and SAAADI. The V segment lost 5 bases and the J segment 2 bases; nucleotides outside the gene matches: 7. CDR3 size: 16 residues. The CDR3 DNA follows: TGCGCCAGCAGTTTGCGCCGGGACAGGGGGCCCTACGAGCAGTACTTC. Its protein product is CASSLRRDRGPYEQYF.

J is TRBJ2-6 and V is TRBV18, with D maybe TRBD2 (5 bases). CDR1 is KGHSH and CDR2 is LQKENI in the germline V gene. Deletions cut 3 bases from V and 3 bases from J, with 15 bases between. This CDR3 is 17 amino acids long. CDR3 nucleotide sequence: TGTGCCAGCTCACCCCGCCGGGGAGCAGGTGGGGCCAACGTCCTGACTTTC. Its translation is CASSPRRGAGGANVLTF.

This clone was observed a few times. This rearrangement joins TRBV3-1 (or the pseudogene TRBV3-2) to TRBJ2-7; D uncertain. This CDR3 has 13 amino acids. Per germline, CDR1 LGHDT and CDR2 YNNKEL (reference sequence). The V end lost 4 bases, the J end lost 3 bases, and 10 bases lay between the germline ends. In nucleotides, the CDR3 is TGTGCCAGCAGCCCCAACCCGGGCTACGAGCAGTACTTC. Amino acid sequence: CASSPNPGYEQYF.

The chain recombines TRBV15 with TRBJ2-1; D gene unclear. Germline lookup yields CDR1 LNHNV and CDR2 YYDKDF (reference sequence). With 1 base removed from V and 2 bases from J, the gap between germline ends came to 9 bases. The CDR3 is 15 residues long. For the CDR3, the DNA is TGTGCCACCAGCAGAGGATACTTAGCCTACAATGAGCAGTTCTTC. Translation: CATSRGYLAYNEQFF.

The chain combines TRBV7-2 with TRBJ2-3; 7 bases align to TRBD2. The CDR3 spans 16 residues. Germline V CDR1 and CDR2: SGHTA, FQGNSA. Germline trimming cut 4 bases from V and 2 bases from J; bases unmatched to any gene: 9. In nucleotides, the CDR3 is TGTGCCAGCAGCTCTAGAAGAGCGGGAAACACAGATACGCAGTATTTT. Encoded protein: CASSSRRAGNTDTQYF.

V gene TRBV12-3 or TRBV12-4 combines with J gene TRBJ1-5; no reliable D call. This CDR3 spans 13 amino acids. Trimming took off 2 bases at V and 3 bases at J, with 5 bases between the two ends. This CDR3 reads CASSLQVNQPQHF. The CDR3 coding sequence is TGTGCCAGCAGTTTACAGGTCAATCAGCCCCAGCATTTT.

The chain couples TRBV5-1 to TRBJ2-6; the D is unclear. This CDR3 region has 17 residues. Trimming stripped 4 bases from V and 0 bases from J, with 14 bases between. Germline-derived CDR1 and CDR2 are SGHRS and YFSETQ. In DNA form, the CDR3 reads TGCGCCAGCAGCGTTCCCCAGATATCCTCTGGGGCCAACGTCCTGACTTTC. Amino acid sequence: CASSVPQISSGANVLTF.

The chain has TRBV30 and TRBJ2-7; 10 nucleotides match TRBD1. This CDR3 spans 12 amino acids. V trimming: 5 bases; J trimming: 7 bases; junction bases outside the gene matches: 5. Germline CDR1 reads GTSNPN; CDR2 reads SVGIG (reference sequence). The CDR3 nucleotides read TGTGCCTGGGGACAGGGGGTTAGGGAGCAGTACTTC. As protein: CAWGQGVREQYF.

The chain uses TRBV5-1 and TRBJ2-1; perhaps TRBD1 as D (8 bases). The CDR3 loop spans 14 amino acids. In germline, CDR1 is SGHRS, CDR2 YFSETQ. V shed 2 bases and J shed 10 bases, with 16 bases lying between them. The DNA of the CDR3 is TGCGCCAGCAGCTTAACAGGGGGGGACCTGGAGCAGTTCTTC. Its protein is CASSLTGGDLEQFF. Together with reference TRBV5-1 and TRBJ2-1, the CDR3 gives the full variable domain: KAGVTQTPRYLIKTRGQQVTLSCSPISGHRSVSWYQQTPGQGLQFLFEYFSETQRNKGNFPGRFSGRQFSNSRSEMNVSTLELGDSALYLCASSLTGGDLEQFFGPGTRLTVL.

The chain couples TRBV4-1 to TRBJ2-7; a weak D match, TRBD2 (6 bases). Germline CDR1 is MGHRA and CDR2 is YSYEKL. V lost 1 base to trimming and J lost 2 bases, with 6 bases between them. The CDR3 length is 13 residues. CDR3 amino acids: CASSQGLAYEQYF. The CDR3 DNA sequence: TGCGCCAGCAGCCAAGGACTAGCCTACGAGCAGTACTTC.

The chain couples TRBV11-3 to TRBJ1-1; D is perhaps TRBD1 (5 bases). Germline V gives CDR1 SGHNT, CDR2 YENEEA. CDR3 length: 17 residues. Trimming removed 4 bases from V and 4 bases from J, with 22 bases in between. The CDR3 DNA sequence: TGTGCCAGCAGCTCCCTCTCGGTCGTAGCGGGGGGCACTGAAGCTTTCTTT. This codes for CASSSLSVVAGGTEAFF.

The J gene is TRBJ2-7, the V gene TRBV5-6, with D possibly TRBD2 on 5 matching bases. Trimming removed 3 bases at V and 5 bases at J, with 9 bases between. The CDR3 spans 12 residues. The germline CDR1 and CDR2 sequences are SGHDT and YYEEEE. CDR3 in DNA: TGTGCCAGCAGCTGGACGGAGGACGAGCAGTACTTC. Its protein product is CASSWTEDEQYF.

V gene TRBV6-5 combines with J gene TRBJ2-7; 7 nucleotides line up with TRBD2. V trimming: 8 bases; J trimming: 2 bases; junction bases outside the gene matches: 3. The CDR3 spans 12 residues. The V gene's germline CDR1 is MNHEY and CDR2 SVGAGI. CDR3 sequence reads: CASGGDAYEQYF. As DNA, the CDR3 is TGTGCCAGCGGGGGGGACGCCTACGAGCAGTACTTC.

The V call is TRBV5-1, the J call TRBJ2-3; TRBD1 is a possible D gene (5 bases). This CDR3 has 13 residues. V dropped 4 bases and J dropped 4 bases, with 10 bases sitting between them. Per the germline V gene, CDR1 is SGHRS and CDR2 is YFSETQ. The CDR3 DNA sequence: TGCGCCAGCAGCAAACAGGACCCAGATACGCAGTATTTT. Translation gives CASSKQDPDTQYF.

V is TRBV5-4 and J is TRBJ1-6; tentatively, D is TRBD1 (5 bases). The ends were cut back, 3 bases at V and 5 bases at J, with 6 bases in the middle. The CDR3 length is 13 residues. Germline V gene data show CDR1 as SGHNT and CDR2 as YYREEE (reference sequence). CDR3 residues: CASSWGDNSPLHF. CDR3 DNA: TGTGCCAGCAGCTGGGGGGATAATTCACCCCTCCACTTT.

The chain has TRBV28 and TRBJ2-7, with 10 bases that match TRBD1. The CDR3 is 14 residues long. Trimming removed 6 bases from V and 7 bases from J; junction bases left unmatched: 9. The germline V gene has CDR1 MDHEN and CDR2 SYDVKM. The CDR3 protein is CASRTGQGVLEQYF. In DNA form, the CDR3 reads TGTGCCAGCAGGACTGGACAGGGGGTCCTGGAGCAGTACTTC.

This chain connects TRBV6-2 or TRBV6-3 to TRBJ2-6, with D tentatively TRBD1 (7 bases). V was cut by 5 bases and J by 4 bases, with 18 bases left in between. The CDR3 covers 17 residues. Germline CDR1 and CDR2: MNHEY and SVGEGT. This chain's CDR3 is CASSGGTVGRGANVLTF. In DNA, the CDR3 is TGTGCCAGCAGTGGGGGGACAGTGGGTCGAGGGGCCAACGTCCTGACTTTC.